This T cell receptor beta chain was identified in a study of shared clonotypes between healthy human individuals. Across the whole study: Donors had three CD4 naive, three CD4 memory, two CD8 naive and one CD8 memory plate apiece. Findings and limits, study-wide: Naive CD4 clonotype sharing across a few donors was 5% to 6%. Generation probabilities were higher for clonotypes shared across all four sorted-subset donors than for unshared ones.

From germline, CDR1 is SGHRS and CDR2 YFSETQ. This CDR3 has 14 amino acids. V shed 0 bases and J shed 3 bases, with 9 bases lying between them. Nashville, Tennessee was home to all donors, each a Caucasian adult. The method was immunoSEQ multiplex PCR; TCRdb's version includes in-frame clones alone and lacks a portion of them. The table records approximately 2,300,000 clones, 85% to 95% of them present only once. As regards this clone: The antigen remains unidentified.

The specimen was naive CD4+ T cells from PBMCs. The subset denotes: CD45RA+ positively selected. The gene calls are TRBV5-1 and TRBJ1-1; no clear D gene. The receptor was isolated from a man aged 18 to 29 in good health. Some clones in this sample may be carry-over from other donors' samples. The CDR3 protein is CASSLENYDTEAFF. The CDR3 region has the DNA TGCGCCAGCAGCTTGGAGAACTACGACACTGAAGCTTTCTTT.